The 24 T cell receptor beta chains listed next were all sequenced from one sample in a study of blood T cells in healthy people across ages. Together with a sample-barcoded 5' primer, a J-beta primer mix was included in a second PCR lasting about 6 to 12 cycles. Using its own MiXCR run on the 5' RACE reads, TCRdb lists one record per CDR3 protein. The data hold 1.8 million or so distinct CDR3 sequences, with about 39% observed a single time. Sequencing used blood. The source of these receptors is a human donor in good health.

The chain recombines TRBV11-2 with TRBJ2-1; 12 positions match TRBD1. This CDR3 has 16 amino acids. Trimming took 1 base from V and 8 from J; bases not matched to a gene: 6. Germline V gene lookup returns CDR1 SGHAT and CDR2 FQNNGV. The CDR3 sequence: CASSLGGDRGRDEQFF. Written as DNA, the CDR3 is TGTGCCAGCAGCTTAGGTGGGGACAGGGGGCGCGATGAGCAGTTCTTC.

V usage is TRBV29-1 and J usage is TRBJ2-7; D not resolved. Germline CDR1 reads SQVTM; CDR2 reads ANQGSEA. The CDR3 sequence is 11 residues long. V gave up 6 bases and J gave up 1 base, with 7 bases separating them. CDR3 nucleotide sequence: TGCAGCGTACAGATTTCCTACGAGCAGTACTTC. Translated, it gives CSVQISYEQYF.

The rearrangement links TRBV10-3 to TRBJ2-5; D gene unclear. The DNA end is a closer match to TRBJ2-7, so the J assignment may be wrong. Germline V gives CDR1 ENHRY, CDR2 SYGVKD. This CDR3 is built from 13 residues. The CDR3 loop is CAITGLGSHEQYF. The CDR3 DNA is TGTGCCATCACTGGTTTAGGGTCCCACGAGCAGTACTTC.

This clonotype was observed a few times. The CDR3 loop is CASSLWVSGEKLFF. DNA of the CDR3: TGTGCCAGCAGCCTGTGGGTCTCCGGGGAAAAACTGTTTTTT. V is TRBV2 and J is TRBJ1-4; D unresolved. V dropped 6 bases and J dropped 8 bases, with 16 bases sitting between them. The CDR3 totals 14 residues. The germline V gene has CDR1 SNHLY and CDR2 FYNNEI.

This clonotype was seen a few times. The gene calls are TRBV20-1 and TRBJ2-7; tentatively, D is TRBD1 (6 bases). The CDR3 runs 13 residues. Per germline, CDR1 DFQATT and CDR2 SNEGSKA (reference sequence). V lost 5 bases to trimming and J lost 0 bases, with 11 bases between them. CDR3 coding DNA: TGCAGTGCTCCAAACAGGGACTCCTACGAGCAGTACTTC. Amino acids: CSAPNRDSYEQYF.

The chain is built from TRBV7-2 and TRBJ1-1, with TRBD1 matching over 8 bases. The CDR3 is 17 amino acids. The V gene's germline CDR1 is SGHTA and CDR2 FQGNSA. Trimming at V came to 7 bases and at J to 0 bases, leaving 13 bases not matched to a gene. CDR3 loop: CASNPVDRGVMNTEAFF. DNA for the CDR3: TGTGCCAGCAACCCCGTAGACAGGGGAGTAATGAACACTGAAGCTTTCTTT.

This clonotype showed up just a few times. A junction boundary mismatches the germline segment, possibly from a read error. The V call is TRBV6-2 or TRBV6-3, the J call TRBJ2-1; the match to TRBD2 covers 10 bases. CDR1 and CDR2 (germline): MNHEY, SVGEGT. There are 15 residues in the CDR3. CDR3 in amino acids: CVSSHSGGLYNEQFF. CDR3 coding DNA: TGTGTCAGCAGTCATAGCGGGGGGCTATACAATGAGCAGTTCTTC.

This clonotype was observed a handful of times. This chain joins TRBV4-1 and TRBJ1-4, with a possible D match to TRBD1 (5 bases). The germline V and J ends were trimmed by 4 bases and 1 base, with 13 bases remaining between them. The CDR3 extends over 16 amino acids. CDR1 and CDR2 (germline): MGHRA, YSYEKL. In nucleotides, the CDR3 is TGCGCCAGCAGCCCTGAGGGACGGTTAACTAATGAAAAACTGTTTTTT. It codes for CASSPEGRLTNEKLFF.

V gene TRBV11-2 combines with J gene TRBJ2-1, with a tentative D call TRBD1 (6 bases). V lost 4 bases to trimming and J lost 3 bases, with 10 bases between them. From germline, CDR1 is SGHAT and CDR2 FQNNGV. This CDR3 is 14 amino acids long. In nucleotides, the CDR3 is TGTGCCAGCAGCTCGATACAGGGCTACAATGAGCAGTTCTTC. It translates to CASSSIQGYNEQFF.

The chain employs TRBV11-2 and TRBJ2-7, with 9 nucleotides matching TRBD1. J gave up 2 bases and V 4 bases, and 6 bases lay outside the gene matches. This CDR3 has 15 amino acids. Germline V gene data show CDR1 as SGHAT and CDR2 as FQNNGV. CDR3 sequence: CASSSCRDRAYEQYF. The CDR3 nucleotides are TGTGCCAGCAGCTCGTGCCGGGACAGGGCCTACGAGCAGTACTTC. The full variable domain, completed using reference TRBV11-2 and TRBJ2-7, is EAGVAQSPRYKIIEKRQSVAFWCNPISGHATLYWYQQILGQGPKLLIQFQNNGVVDDSQLPKDRFSAERLKGVDSTLKIQPAKLEDSAVYLCASSSCRDRAYEQYFGPGTRLTVT.

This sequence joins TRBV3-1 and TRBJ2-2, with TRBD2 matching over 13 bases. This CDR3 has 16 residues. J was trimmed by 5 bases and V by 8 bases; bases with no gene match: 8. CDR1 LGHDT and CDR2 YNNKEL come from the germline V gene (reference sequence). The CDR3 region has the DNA TGTGCCAGCGAGGCTGGACTAGCGGGGGCAACCGGGGAGCTGTTTTTT. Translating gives CASEAGLAGATGELFF.

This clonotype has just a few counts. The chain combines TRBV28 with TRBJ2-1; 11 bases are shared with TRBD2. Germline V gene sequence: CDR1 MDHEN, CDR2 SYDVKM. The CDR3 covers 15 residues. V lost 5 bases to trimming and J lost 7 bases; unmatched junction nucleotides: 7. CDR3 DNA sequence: TGTGCCAGCAGTCAACCGGGACTAGCGGAAAATGAGCAGTTCTTC. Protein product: CASSQPGLAENEQFF.

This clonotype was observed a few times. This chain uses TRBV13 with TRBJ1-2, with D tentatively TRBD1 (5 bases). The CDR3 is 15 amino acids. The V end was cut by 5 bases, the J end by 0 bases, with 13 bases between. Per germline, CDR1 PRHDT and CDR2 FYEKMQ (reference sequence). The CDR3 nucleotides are TGTGCCAGCAGCCGAGACAGCGAAGCTAACTATGGCTACACCTTC. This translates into CASSRDSEANYGYTF.

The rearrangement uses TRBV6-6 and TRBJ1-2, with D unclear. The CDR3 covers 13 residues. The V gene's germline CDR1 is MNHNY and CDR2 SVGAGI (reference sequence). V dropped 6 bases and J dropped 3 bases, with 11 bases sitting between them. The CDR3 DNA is TGTGCCAGCAGGCCTTTGTTTGACTATGGCTACACCTTC. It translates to CASRPLFDYGYTF.

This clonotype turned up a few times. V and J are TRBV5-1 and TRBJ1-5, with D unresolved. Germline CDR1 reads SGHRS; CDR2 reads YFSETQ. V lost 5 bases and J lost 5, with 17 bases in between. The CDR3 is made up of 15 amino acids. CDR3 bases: TGCGCCAGCAGTCCCTATTCCGGACGGGATCAGCCCCAGCATTTT. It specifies CASSPYSGRDQPQHF.

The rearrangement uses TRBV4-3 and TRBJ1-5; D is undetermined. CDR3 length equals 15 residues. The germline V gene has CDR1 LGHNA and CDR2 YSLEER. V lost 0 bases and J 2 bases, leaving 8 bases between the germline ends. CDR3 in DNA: TGCGCCAGCAGCCAAGATAGGAGTCGCAATCAGCCCCAGCATTTT. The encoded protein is CASSQDRSRNQPQHF.

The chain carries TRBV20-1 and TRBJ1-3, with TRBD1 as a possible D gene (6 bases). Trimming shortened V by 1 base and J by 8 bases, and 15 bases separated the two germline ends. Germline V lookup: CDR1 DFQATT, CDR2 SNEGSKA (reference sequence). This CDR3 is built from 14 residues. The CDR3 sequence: CSARVQGLGDTIYF. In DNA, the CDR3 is TGCAGTGCTAGAGTTCAGGGGCTCGGGGACACCATATATTTT.

CDR3 protein: CASSLSQASQETQYF. CDR3 bases: TGTGCCAGCAGTTTATCACAGGCGAGCCAAGAGACCCAGTACTTC. The chain has TRBV28 and TRBJ2-5; perhaps TRBD1 as D (5 bases). The germline gives CDR1 MDHEN, CDR2 SYDVKM. The ends were cut back, 1 base at V and 1 base at J, with 10 bases in the middle. The CDR3 sequence is 15 residues long.

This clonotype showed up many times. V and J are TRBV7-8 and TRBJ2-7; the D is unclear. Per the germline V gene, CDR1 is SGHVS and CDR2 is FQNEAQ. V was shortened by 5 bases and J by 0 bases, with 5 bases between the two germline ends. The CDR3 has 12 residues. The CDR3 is CASSPHSYEQYF. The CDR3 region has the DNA TGTGCCAGCAGCCCCCACTCCTACGAGCAGTACTTC.

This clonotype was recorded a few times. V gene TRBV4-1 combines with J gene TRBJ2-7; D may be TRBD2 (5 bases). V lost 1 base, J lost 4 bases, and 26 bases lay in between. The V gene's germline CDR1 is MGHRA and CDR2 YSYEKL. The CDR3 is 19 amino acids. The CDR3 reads CASSQARATPDGDSYEQYF. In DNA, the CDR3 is TGCGCCAGCAGCCAAGCACGCGCCACGCCGGACGGGGATAGTTACGAGCAGTACTTC.

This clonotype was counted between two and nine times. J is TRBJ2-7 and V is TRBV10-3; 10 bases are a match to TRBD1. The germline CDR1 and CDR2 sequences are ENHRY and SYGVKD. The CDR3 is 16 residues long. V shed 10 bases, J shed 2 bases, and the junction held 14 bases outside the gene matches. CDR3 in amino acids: CASGSSGTGDPYEQYF. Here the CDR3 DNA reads TGTGCCAGCGGTTCCTCCGGGACAGGGGACCCCTACGAGCAGTACTTC.

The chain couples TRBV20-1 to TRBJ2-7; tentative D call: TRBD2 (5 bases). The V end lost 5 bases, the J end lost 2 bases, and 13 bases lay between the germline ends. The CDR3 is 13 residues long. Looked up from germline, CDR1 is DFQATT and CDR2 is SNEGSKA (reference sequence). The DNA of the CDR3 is TGCAGTGCTCCACTAGTCCCTCCCTACGAGCAGTACTTC. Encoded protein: CSAPLVPPYEQYF.

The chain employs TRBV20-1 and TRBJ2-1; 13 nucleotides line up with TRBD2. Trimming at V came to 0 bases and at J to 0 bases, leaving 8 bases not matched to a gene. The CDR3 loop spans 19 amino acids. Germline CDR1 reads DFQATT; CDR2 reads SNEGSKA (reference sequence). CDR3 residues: CSARDEGLAGASSYNEQFF. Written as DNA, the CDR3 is TGCAGTGCTAGAGATGAAGGACTAGCGGGGGCGAGCTCCTACAATGAGCAGTTCTTC.

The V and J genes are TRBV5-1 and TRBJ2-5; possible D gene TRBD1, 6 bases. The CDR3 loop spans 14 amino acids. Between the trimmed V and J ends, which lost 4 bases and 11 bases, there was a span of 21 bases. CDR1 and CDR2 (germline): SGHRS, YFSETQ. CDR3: CASSPGFEGVGQYF. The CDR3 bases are TGCGCCAGCAGCCCTGGATTCGAGGGGGTAGGGCAGTACTTC.